A selection of T cell receptor beta chains follows, all from one sample in a study of somatic mutations in cytotoxic T cells in rheumatoid arthritis. This table comes from immunoSEQ multiplex PCR, and its TCRdb copy is limited to in-frame clones, with some not included. The table has 15,000 to 20,000 clones, around 82% seen once; the top ten hold 15% to 20%. The sequenced material came from CD8+ T cells sorted from blood. These receptors originate from a woman in her fifties or sixties with rheumatoid arthritis. The CDR3 runs from the conserved cysteine through the conserved F or W. A D gene is named only where the DNA matches it firmly. Rows give clone size only sometimes, using once, few, many, or a class for an expanded clone.

d_gene	abundance	v_gene	j_gene	CDR3nt	CDR3aa
TRBD2	once	TRBV29-1	TRBJ2-3	TGCAGCGTTGAACTCCCTCTGTTGGTTGCGGGGGATCCAGATACGCAGTATTTT	CSVELPLLVAGDPDTQYF
-	once	TRBV9	TRBJ1-5	TGTGCCAGCAGCCCCACCGACACTTATAGCAATCAGCCCCAGCATTTT	CASSPTDTYSNQPQHF
TRBD2	-	TRBV27	TRBJ2-1	TGTGCCAGCAGTTTACGGGGAGGGTCCTACAATGAGCAGTTCTTC	CASSLRGGSYNEQFF
-	-	TRBV4-1	TRBJ2-1	TGCGCCAGCAGCCAAGGGGGGAATGAGCAGTTCTTC	CASSQGGNEQFF
TRBD2	once	TRBV2	TRBJ2-1	TGTGCCAGCAGTTGGACTAGGGATTACAATGAGCAGTTCTTC	CASSWTRDYNEQFF
-	once	TRBV11-2	TRBJ2-2	TGTGCCAGCAGCTTAGGAACAAAGAACACCGGGGAGCTGTTTTTT	CASSLGTKNTGELFF
-	-	TRBV15	TRBJ2-6	TGTGCCACCAGCAATGAGAACTCTGGGGCCAACGTCCTGACTTTC	CATSNENSGANVLTF
TRBD1	-	TRBV6-5	TRBJ1-1	TGTGCCAGCAGTTACTCGAGGACAGGGGGCACTGAAGCTTTCTTT	CASSYSRTGGTEAFF
-	few	TRBV7-9	TRBJ2-7	TGTGCCAGCAGCCCCCAGAGTTCCTACGAGCAGTACTTC	CASSPQSSYEQYF
-	-	TRBV14	TRBJ2-7	TGTGCCAGCAGCCAAGATTTTACCTATATCTCCTACGAGCAGTACTTC	CASSQDFTYISYEQYF
TRBD1	-	TRBV7-3	TRBJ2-1	TGTGCCAGCAGCGACCGGGACAGGGGGCAGGATGAGCAGTTCTTC	CASSDRDRGQDEQFF
TRBD1	-	TRBV11-2	TRBJ1-6	TGTGCCAGCAGCCTAGGGACAGGGGCTCGATCACCCCTCCACTTT	CASSLGTGARSPLHF
TRBD2	once	TRBV2	TRBJ2-5	TGTGCCAGCAGGACTAGCGGGGTCACCCAAGAGACCCAGTACTTC	CASRTSGVTQETQYF
TRBD1	-	TRBV7-9	TRBJ1-1	TGTGCCAGCAGAGGGGGACAGGTCCGAGCTTTCTTT	CASRGGQVRAFF